The clone carrying this TCR beta chain was counted between two and nine times. Its cognate antigen is unknown. This entry is derived from a study of OX40 agonist ivuxolimab in advanced cancers. Looking at the study overall: A diagnosis of hepatocellular carcinoma, melanoma, renal cell or head and neck cancer was present in dose-escalation patients. Overall study results and limits: Circulating CD4+ and CD8+ T cells showed clonal expansion by week 6 at 0.1 to 3.0 mg/kg. Some patients without response likewise showed low normalized clonal expansion.

Libraries were prepared by immunoSEQ multiplex PCR; TCRdb keeps only in-frame clonotypes and omits some of them. The sample lists 50,000 to 75,000 clones, 84% occurring once. The input for sequencing was CD4+ or CD8+ T cells sorted from blood, taken in a trial of the OX40 agonist ivuxolimab. The origin of this receptor is an adult with an advanced solid tumor such as melanoma, head and neck, liver or kidney cancer.

The CDR3, as DNA: TGTGCCAGCAGTTACATGAGCCTAGGGAGCGAGCAGTACTTC. This codes for CASSYMSLGSEQYF. The J gene is TRBJ2-7, the V gene TRBV6-5; possible D gene TRBD2, 5 bases. V was clipped by 2 bases and J by 6 bases, with 14 bases between them. This CDR3 has 14 residues. CDR1 is MNHEY, CDR2 SVGAGI, per germline.